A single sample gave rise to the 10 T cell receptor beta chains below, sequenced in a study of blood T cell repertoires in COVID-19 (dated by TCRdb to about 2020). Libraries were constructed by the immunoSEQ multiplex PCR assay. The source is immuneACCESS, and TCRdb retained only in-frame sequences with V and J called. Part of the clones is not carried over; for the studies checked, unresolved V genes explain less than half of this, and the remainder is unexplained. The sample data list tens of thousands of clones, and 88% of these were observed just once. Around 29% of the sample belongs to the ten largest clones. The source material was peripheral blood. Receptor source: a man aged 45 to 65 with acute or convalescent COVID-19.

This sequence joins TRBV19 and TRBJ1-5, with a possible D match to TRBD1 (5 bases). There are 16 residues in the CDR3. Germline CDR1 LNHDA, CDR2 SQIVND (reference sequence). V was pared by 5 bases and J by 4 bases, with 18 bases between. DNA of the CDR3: TGTGCCAGTAGTGTACGGCGGGACGGGAGGAATCAGCCCCAGCATTTT. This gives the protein CASSVRRDGRNQPQHF.

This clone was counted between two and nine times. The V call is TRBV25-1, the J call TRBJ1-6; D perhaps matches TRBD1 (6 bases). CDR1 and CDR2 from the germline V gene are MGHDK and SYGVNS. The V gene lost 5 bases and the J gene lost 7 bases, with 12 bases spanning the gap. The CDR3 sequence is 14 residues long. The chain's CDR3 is CASSPGGINSPLHF. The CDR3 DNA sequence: TGTGCCAGCAGTCCTGGGGGCATAAATTCACCCCTCCACTTT.

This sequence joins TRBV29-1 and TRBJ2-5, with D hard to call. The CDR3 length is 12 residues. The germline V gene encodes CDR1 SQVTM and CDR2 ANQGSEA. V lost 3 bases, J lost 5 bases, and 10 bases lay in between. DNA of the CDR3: TGCAGCGTTGATTTCGGTTTGGAGACCCAGTACTTC. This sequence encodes CSVDFGLETQYF.

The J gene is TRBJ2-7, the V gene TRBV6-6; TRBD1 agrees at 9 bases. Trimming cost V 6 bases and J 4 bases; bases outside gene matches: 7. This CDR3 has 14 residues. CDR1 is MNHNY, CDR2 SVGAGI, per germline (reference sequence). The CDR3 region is CASSYIGTGYEQYF. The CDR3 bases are TGTGCCAGCAGCTATATCGGGACAGGGTACGAGCAGTACTTC.

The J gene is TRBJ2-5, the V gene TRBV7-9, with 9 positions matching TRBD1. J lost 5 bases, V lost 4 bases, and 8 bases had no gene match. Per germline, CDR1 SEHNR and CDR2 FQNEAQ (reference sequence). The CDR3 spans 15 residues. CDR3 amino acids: CASSWGQGAMETQYF. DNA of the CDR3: TGTGCCAGCAGCTGGGGACAGGGAGCAATGGAGACCCAGTACTTC.

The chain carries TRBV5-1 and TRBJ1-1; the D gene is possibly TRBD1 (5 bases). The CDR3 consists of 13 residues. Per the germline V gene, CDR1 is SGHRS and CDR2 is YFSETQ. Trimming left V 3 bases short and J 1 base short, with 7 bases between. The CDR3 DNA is TGCGCCAGCAGCTCGACAGCGAACACTGAAGCTTTCTTT. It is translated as CASSSTANTEAFF.

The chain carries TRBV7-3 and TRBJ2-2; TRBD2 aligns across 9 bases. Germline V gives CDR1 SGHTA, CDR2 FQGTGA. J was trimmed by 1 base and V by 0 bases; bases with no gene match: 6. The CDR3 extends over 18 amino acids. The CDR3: CASSLTGTSPENTGELFF. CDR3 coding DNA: TGTGCCAGCAGCTTAACGGGGACTAGCCCTGAGAACACCGGGGAGCTGTTTTTT.

The CDR3 DNA sequence: TGTGCCAGCAGCCAAGTAGGGACAGGGAAAAACATTCAGTACTTC. This sequence encodes CASSQVGTGKNIQYF. The chain employs TRBV3-1 (or the pseudogene TRBV3-2) and TRBJ2-4, with 9 bases fitting TRBD1. The CDR3 extends over 15 amino acids. The junction had 2 bases not matched to a gene; V was cut back by 1 base and J by 4 bases. CDR1 and CDR2 (germline): LGHDT, YNNKEL (reference sequence).

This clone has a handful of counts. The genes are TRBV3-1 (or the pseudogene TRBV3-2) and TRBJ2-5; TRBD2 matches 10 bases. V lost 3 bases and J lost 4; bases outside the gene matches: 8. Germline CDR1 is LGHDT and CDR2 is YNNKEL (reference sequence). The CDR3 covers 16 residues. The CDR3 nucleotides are TGTGCCAGCAGCCAGCGGATGGGACTAGCGAGAGAGACCCAGTACTTC. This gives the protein CASSQRMGLARETQYF.

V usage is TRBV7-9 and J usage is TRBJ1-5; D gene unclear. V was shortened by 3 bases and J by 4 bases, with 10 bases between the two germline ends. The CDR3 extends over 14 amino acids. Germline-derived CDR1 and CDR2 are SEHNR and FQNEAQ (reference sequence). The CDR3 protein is CASSLPGWNQPQHF. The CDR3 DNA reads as TGTGCCAGCAGCTTGCCGGGGTGGAATCAGCCCCAGCATTTT.